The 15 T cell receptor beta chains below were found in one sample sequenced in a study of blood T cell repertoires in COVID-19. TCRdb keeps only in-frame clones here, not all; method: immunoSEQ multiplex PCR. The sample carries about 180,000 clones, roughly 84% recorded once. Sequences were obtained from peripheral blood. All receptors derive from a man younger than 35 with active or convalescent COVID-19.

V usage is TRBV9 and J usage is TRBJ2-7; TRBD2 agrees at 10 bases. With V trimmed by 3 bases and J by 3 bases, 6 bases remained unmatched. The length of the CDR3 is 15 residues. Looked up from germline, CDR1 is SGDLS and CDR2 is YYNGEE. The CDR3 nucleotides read TGTGCCAGCAGCGGAACTAGCGGGACGAACTACGAGCAGTACTTC. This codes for CASSGTSGTNYEQYF. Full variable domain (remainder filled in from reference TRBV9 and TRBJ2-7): DSGVTQTPKHLITATGQRVTLRCSPRSGDLSVYWYQQSLDQGLQFLIQYYNGEERAKGNILERFSAQQFPDLHSELNLSSLELGDSALYFCASSGTSGTNYEQYFGPGTRLTVT.

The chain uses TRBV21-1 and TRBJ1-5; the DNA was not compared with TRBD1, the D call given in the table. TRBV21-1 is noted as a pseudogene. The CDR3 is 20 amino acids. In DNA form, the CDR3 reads TGTGCCAGCAACCGAACACCGGGACAGGGGATCCCCCCGGGTTTTCAGCCCCAGCATTTT. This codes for CASNRTPGQGIPPGFQPQHF.

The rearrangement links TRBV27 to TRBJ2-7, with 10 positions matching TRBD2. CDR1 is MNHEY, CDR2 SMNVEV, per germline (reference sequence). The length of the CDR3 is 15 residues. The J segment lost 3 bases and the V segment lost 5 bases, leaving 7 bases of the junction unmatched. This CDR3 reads CASSRLAGVDYEQYF. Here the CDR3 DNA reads TGTGCCAGCAGTAGACTAGCGGGCGTGGACTACGAGCAGTACTTC.

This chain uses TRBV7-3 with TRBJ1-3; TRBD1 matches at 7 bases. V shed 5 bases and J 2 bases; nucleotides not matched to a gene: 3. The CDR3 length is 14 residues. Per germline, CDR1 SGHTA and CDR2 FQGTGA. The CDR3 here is CASSQQGAGNTIYF. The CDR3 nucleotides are TGTGCCAGCAGCCAGCAGGGGGCTGGAAACACCATATATTTT.

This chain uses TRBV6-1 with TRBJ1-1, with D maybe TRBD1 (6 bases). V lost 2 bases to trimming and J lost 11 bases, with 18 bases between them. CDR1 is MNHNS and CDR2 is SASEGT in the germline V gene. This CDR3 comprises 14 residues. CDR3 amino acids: CASSELGRQGTAFF. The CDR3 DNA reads TGTGCCAGCAGTGAATTGGGTCGGCAGGGGACCGCTTTCTTT.

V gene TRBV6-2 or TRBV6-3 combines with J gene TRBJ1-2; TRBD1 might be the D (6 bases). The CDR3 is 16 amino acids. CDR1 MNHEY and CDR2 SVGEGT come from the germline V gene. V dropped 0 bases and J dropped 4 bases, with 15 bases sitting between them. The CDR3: CASSYSRQGRGYGYTF. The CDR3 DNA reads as TGTGCCAGCAGTTACTCGAGGCAGGGGAGAGGCTATGGCTACACCTTC.

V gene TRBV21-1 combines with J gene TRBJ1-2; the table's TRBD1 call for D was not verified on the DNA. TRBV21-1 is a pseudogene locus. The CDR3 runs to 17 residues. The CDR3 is CASSKKPGQVNSYGYTF. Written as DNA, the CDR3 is TGTGCCAGCAGCAAAAAACCGGGACAGGTGAATTCCTATGGCTACACCTTC.

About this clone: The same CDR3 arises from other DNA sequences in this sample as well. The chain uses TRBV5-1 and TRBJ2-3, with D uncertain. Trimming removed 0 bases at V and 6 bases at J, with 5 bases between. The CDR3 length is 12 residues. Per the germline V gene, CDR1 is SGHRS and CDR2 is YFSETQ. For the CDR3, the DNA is TGCGCCAGCAGCTTGGTTGGCGATACGCAGTATTTT. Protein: CASSLVGDTQYF.

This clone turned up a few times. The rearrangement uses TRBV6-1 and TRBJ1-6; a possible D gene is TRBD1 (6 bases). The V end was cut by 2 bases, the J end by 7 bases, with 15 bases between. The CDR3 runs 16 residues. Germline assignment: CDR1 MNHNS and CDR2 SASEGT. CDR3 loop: CASSESAAGENSPLHF. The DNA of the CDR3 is TGTGCCAGCAGTGAAAGTGCGGCAGGGGAAAATTCACCCCTCCACTTT.

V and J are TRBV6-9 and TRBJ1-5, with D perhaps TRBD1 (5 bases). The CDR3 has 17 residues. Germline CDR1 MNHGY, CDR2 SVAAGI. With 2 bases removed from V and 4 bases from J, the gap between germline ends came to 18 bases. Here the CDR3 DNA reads TGTGCCAGCAGTTATCCCGCCAGGGAGGGGTGGAATCAGCCCCAGCATTTT. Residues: CASSYPAREGWNQPQHF.

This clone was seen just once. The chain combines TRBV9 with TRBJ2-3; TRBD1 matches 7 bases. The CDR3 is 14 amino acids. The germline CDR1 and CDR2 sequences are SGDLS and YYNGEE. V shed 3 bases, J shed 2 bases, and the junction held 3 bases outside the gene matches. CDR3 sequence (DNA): TGTGCCAGCAGCGGGGGACAGCACACAGATACGCAGTATTTT. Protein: CASSGGQHTDTQYF.

The CDR3 loop reads CASSLVNAASSYEQYF. The CDR3 region has the DNA TGTGCCAGCAGCTTAGTGAACGCGGCTAGCTCCTACGAGCAGTACTTC. The chain combines TRBV7-8 with TRBJ2-7; D is undetermined. CDR1 is SGHVS and CDR2 is FQNEAQ in the germline V gene. The length of the CDR3 is 16 residues. The germline V and J ends were trimmed by 1 base and 0 bases, with 13 bases remaining between them.

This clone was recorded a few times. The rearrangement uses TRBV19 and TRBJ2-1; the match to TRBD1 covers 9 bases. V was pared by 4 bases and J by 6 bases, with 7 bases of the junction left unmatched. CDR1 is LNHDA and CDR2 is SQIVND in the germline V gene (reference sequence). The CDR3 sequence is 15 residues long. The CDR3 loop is CASSKQGALGNEQFF. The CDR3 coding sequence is TGTGCCAGTAGTAAACAGGGGGCGCTTGGCAATGAGCAGTTCTTC.

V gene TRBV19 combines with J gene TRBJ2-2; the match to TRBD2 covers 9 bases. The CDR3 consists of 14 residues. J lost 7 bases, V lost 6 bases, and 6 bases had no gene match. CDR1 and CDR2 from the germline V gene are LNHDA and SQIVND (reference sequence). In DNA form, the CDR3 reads TGTGCCAGTAGGGGGCTAGCGGGGAGCGGGGAGCTGTTTTTT. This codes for CASRGLAGSGELFF.

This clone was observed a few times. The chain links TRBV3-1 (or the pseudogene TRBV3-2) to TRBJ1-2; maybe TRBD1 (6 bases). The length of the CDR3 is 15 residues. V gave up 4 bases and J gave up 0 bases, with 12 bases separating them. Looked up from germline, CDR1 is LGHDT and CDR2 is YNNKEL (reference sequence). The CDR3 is CASSLGAGANYGYTF. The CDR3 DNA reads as TGTGCCAGCAGCCTTGGGGCAGGGGCTAACTATGGCTACACCTTC.